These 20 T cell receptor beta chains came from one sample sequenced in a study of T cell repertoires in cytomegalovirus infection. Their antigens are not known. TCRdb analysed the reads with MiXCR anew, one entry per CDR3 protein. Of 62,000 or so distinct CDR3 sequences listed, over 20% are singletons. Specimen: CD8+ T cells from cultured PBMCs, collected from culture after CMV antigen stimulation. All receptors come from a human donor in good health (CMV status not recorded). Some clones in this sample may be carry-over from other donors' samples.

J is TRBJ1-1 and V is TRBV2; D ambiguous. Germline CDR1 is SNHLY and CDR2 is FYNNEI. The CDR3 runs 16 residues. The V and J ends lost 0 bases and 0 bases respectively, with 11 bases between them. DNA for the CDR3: TGTGCCAGCAGTGAAGCGTGGCGGGGATTGAACACTGAAGCTTTCTTT. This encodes CASSEAWRGLNTEAFF.

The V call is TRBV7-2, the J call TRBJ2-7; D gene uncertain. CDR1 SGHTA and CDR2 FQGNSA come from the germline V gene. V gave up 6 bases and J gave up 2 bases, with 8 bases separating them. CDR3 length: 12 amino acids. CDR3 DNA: TGTGCCAGCAGTCCCGAGCCCTACGAGCAGTACTTC. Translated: CASSPEPYEQYF.

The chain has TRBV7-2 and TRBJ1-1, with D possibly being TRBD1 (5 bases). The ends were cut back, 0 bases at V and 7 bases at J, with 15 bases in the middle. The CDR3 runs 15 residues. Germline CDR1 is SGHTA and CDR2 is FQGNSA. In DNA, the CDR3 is TGTGCCAGCAGCTTAGCGCTGGTGGGGGAAAGTGAAGCTTTCTTT. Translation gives CASSLALVGESEAFF.

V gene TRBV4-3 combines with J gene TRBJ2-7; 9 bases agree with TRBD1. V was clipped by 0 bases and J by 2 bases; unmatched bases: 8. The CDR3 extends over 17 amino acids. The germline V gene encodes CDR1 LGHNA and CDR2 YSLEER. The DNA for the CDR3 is TGCGCCAGCAGCCAAGATCTGGGACAGGGCCTCACCTACGAGCAGTACTTC. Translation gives CASSQDLGQGLTYEQYF.

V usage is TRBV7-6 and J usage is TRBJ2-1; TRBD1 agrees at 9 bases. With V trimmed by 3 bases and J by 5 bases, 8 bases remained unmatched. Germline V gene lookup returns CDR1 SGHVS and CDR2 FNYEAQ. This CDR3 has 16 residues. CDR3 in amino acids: CASSFRPGQGDNEQFF. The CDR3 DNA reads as TGTGCCAGCAGCTTTCGTCCGGGACAGGGTGACAATGAGCAGTTCTTC.

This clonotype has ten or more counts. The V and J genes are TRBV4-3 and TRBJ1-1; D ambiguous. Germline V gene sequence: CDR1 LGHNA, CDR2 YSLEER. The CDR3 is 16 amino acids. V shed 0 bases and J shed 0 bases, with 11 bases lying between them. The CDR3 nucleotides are TGCGCCAGCAGCCAAGATCTTCTCGGAATGAACACTGAAGCTTTCTTT. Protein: CASSQDLLGMNTEAFF.

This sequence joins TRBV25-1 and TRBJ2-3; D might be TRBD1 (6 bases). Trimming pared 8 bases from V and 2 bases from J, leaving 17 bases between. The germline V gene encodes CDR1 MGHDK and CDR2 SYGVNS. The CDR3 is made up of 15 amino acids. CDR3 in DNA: TGTGCCAGCGGCCCGAACAGGGAGATCACAGATACGCAGTATTTT. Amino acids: CASGPNREITDTQYF.

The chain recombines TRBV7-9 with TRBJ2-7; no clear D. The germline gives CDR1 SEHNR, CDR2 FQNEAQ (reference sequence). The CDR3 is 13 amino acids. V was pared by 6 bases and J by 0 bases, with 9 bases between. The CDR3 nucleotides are TGTGCCAGCAGGGCCACCGACTCCTACGAGCAGTACTTC. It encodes CASRATDSYEQYF.

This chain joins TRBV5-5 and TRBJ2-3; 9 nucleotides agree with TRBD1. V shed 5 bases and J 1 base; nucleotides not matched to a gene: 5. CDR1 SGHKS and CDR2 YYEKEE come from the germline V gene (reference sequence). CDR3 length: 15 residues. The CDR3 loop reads CASSLWTGGTDTQYF. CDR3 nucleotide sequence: TGTGCCAGCAGTCTCTGGACAGGGGGCACAGATACGCAGTATTTT.

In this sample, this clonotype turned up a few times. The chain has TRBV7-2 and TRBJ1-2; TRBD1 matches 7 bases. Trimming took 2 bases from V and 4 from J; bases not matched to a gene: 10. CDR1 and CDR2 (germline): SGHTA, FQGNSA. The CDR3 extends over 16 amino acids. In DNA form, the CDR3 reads TGTGCCAGCAGCTTAAATAGTTTTACAGGGGTCTATGGCTACACCTTC. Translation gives CASSLNSFTGVYGYTF.

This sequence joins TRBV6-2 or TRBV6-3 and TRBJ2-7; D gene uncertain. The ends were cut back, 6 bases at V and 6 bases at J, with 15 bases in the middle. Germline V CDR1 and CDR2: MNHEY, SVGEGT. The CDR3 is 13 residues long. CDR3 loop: CASSSLHSGEQYF. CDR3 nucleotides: TGTGCCAGCAGCTCACTCCACTCCGGCGAGCAGTACTTC.

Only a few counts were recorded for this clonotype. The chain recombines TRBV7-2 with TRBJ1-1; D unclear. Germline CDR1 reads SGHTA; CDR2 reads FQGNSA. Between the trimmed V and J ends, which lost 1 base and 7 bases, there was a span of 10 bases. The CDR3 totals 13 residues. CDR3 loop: CASSLGGNIEAFF. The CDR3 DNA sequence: TGTGCCAGCAGCTTAGGTGGGAATATTGAAGCTTTCTTT.

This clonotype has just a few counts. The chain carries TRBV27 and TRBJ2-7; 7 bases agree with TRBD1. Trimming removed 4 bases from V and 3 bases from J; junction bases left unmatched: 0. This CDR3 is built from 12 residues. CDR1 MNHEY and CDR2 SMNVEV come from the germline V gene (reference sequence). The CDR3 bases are TGTGCCAGCAGTTCAGGGGGCTACGAGCAGTACTTC. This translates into CASSSGGYEQYF.

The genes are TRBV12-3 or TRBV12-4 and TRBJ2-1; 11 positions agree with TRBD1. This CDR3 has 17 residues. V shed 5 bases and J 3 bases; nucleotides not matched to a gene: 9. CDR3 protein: CASSGSGTGGDYNEQFF. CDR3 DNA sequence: TGTGCCAGCAGTGGGAGTGGGACAGGGGGGGACTACAATGAGCAGTTCTTC.

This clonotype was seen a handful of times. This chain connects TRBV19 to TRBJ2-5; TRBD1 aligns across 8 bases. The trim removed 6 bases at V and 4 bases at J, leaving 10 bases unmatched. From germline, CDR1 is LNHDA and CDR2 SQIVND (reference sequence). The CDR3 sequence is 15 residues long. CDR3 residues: CASSHLPGGTETQYF. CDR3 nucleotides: TGTGCCAGTAGCCACCTCCCAGGGGGCACAGAGACCCAGTACTTC.

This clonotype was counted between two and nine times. The CDR3 DNA sequence: TGTGCCAGCAGCCCACGTCTGCGTTTGGGTTCGGCCTACGAGCAGTACTTC. Its translation is CASSPRLRLGSAYEQYF. The V and J genes are TRBV7-9 and TRBJ2-7; no clear D. Trimming stripped 5 bases from V and 2 bases from J, with 22 bases between. The germline gives CDR1 SEHNR, CDR2 FQNEAQ (reference sequence). The CDR3 is made up of 17 amino acids.

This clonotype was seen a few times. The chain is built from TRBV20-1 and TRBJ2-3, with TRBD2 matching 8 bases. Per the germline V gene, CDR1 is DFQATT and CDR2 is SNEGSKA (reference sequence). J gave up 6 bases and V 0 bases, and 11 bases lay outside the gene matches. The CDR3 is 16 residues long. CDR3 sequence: CSARDREGINGDTQYF. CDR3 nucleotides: TGCAGTGCTAGAGATCGGGAGGGGATTAATGGGGATACGCAGTATTTT.

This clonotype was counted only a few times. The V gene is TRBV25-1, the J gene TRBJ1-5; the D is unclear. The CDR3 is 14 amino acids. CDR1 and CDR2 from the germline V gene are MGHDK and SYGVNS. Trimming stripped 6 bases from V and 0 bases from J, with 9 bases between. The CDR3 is CASSPRNSNQPQHF. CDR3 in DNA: TGTGCCAGCAGCCCGAGAAATAGCAATCAGCCCCAGCATTTT.

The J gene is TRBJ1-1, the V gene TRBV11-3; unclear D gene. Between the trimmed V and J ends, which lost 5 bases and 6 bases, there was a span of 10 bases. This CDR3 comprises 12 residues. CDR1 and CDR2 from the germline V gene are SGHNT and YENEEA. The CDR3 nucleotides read TGTGCCAGCAGCCTCCTCATGTCTGAAGCTTTCTTT. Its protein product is CASSLLMSEAFF.

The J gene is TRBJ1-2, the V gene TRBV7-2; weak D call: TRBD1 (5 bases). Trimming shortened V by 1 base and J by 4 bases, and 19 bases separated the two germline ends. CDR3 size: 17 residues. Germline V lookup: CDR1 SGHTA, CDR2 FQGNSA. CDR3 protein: CASSLDNGHSYSYGYTF. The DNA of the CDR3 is TGTGCCAGCAGCTTAGATAATGGACACAGCTACTCCTATGGCTACACCTTC.